This TCR beta chain originates from a study of T cells in Graves' hyperthyroidism and ophthalmopathy. Study-level background: Prior to any treatment, at the point of initial diagnosis, peripheral blood was collected.

With 3 bases clipped from V and 0 bases from J, the junction kept 9 bases outside the gene matches. This CDR3 spans 17 amino acids. Germline V gives CDR1 MDHEN, CDR2 SYDVKM. This clonotype was seen many times. RNA transcripts provided the source from which TCR beta CDR3 regions were amplified. The primer set for the first-round RT-PCR of the TCR CDR3 was HTBI. MiXCR was run by TCRdb on the multiplex PCR reads, yielding one entry per CDR3 protein. Found here are 550,000 to 800,000 distinct CDR3 sequences, roughly 17% of them singletons; the top ten hold around a sixth. Sequencing was performed on blood. The receptor's source is a man in his fifties or sixties with Graves' hyperthyroidism. This chain uses TRBV28 with TRBJ2-7; the match to TRBD2 covers 9 bases. The CDR3 here is CASSFARLAEPSYEQYF. Written as DNA, the CDR3 is TGTGCCAGCAGTTTTGCCAGACTAGCGGAGCCCTCCTACGAGCAGTACTTC.